The 3 T cell receptor beta chains reported below all come from one sample, sequenced in a study of TIL therapy for anti-PD-1-resistant metastatic lung cancer (dated by TCRdb to the early 2020s). Using bias-controlled multiplex PCR with the immunoSEQ v3 hsTCRB kit, the TCR beta CDR3 regions were amplified from genomic DNA. TCRdb limited this immuneACCESS table to in-frame rearrangements with V and J called. A share of clones is missing; checked studies link under half to unresolved V genes, and the rest is unexplained. The sample profile shows about 45,000 clones; around 79% of them were found once. Approximately 15% of the sample is taken by the ten largest. This sample's time point label indicates: pre-treatment sample, taken before nivolumab and TIL therapy. The sample in question was blood, obtained at baseline. The source of these receptors is a man aged 65 to 85 with non-small cell lung cancer.

The chain has TRBV27 and TRBJ1-5, with TRBD1 identical over 7 bases. CDR3 size: 15 residues. Germline lookup yields CDR1 MNHEY and CDR2 SMNVEV (reference sequence). Unmatched junction bases numbered 5, after V lost 5 bases and J lost 1 base. The CDR3 sequence: CASSRQGVSNQPQHF. The CDR3, as DNA: TGTGCCAGCAGTCGCCAGGGGGTGAGCAATCAGCCCCAGCATTTT.

The chain joins TRBV11-2 to TRBJ2-3; D gene unclear. Germline V gene sequence: CDR1 SGHAT, CDR2 FQNNGV. The CDR3 covers 14 residues. V was trimmed by 5 bases and J by 6 bases, leaving 15 bases between them. CDR3 DNA: TGTGCCAGCAGCGCTACTCTTTCGGCTGATACGCAGTATTTT. It encodes CASSATLSADTQYF.

The V gene is TRBV18, the J gene TRBJ2-5, with D possibly TRBD1 on 7 matching bases. V was cut by 6 bases and J by 3 bases, with 11 bases left in between. CDR3 length: 13 amino acids. Per the germline V gene, CDR1 is KGHSH and CDR2 is LQKENI. The CDR3 sequence is CASSRGTEETQYF. As DNA, the CDR3 is TGTGCCAGCTCCCGGGGGACAGAAGAGACCCAGTACTTC.